This T cell receptor (beta chain) was recorded in a study of tumor and adjacent non-tumor tissue in lung cancer. The study's findings and limits: Significantly higher TCR diversity was found in tumor than normal lung.

On this clonotype: The antigen is unknown. The junction departs from the called germline gene at one end, perhaps through a read error.

RNA was extracted from bulk tissue without any cell sorting. More than 3 cm separated this lung sample from the edge of the tumor. Three rounds of nested PCR, following a modified ARM-PCR protocol, produced the TCRbeta library. Using its own MiXCR run on the multiplex PCR reads, TCRdb lists one record per CDR3 protein. This table holds some 80,000 distinct CDR3 sequences, under 80% found once. The CDR3 has 14 amino acids. The germline CDR1 and CDR2 sequences are SGHNT and YYREEE (reference sequence). This clonotype originated in a woman between 45 and 60 years old with non-small cell lung cancer. The chain joins TRBV5-4 to TRBJ1-4; TRBD1 aligns across 10 bases. Input material: distant non-tumor lung tissue. CDR3 residues: CAISLDRGSEILFF. DNA for the CDR3: TGTGCCATCAGCTTGGACAGGGGGAGTGAAATACTCTTTTTT.